Sequencing of this TCR beta chain was carried out in a study of molecular identifiers for immune sequencing clone quantification. TCRdb fed the PCR reads into MiXCR, producing one record per CDR3 protein. Among a few hundred thousand distinct CDR3 sequences, 20% to 25% were seen once, and the ten largest hold under 0.85%. This clonotype was observed many times. Its specificity is not known. Looked up from germline, CDR1 is DFQATT and CDR2 is SNEGSKA (reference sequence). V gave up 3 bases and J gave up 6 bases, with 7 bases separating them. CDR3 size: 11 residues. Study-level results: The sizes of highly expanded clones could be underestimated when identical TCR molecules share a barcode. Over 97% of CMV-specific effector molecules, but under 1% of naive ones, were in clones above 20 copies.

The sample taken for sequencing was naive CD8+ T cells from blood, with Jurkat cell RNA spiked in. The subset: FACS-sorted CD8+CD4-CCR7+CD45RA+ naive T cells. This receptor was taken from a human donor in good health. Some libraries in this study had Jurkat cell RNA spiked in. The rearrangement joins TRBV20-1 to TRBJ2-3; D is unresolved. In DNA, the CDR3 is TGCAGTGCTAGTCGCTCGGATACGCAGTATTTT. Translated: CSASRSDTQYF.